These T cell receptor beta chains were read from a single sample in a study of T cells in Graves' hyperthyroidism and ophthalmopathy. TCRdb recomputed calls from the multiplex PCR reads with MiXCR, one row per CDR3 protein. The sample carries a few hundred thousand distinct CDR3 sequences, 46% recorded once. What was sequenced was peripheral blood or thyroid tissue (not recorded which). These receptors were obtained from a woman aged 18-29 years with Graves' hyperthyroidism. Both conserved end residues are part of each CDR3. The order of the fields is J gene, D gene, V gene, clone size, CDR3 protein, CDR3 DNA. The D gene is left open where the match is weak. Clone size is given for some rows only: seen once, a few or many times, or a class if the clone is expanded.

TRBJ1-1 NA TRBV5-1 many CASSLDKRRGNTEAFF TGCGCCAGCAGCTTGGATAAACGCAGAGGGAACACTGAAGCTTTCTTT
TRBJ2-7 TRBD1 TRBV7-2 NA CASSLAPGDRADEQYF TGTGCCAGCAGCTTAGCTCCAGGGGACAGGGCGGACGAGCAGTACTTC
TRBJ1-1 NA TRBV4-1 many CASSGRTHTEAFF TGCGCCAGCAGCGGCCGGACACACACTGAAGCTTTCTTT
TRBJ1-5 TRBD1 TRBV2 few CASSGQGGQPQHF TGTGCCAGCAGTGGACAGGGGGGGCAGCCCCAGCATTTT
TRBJ1-5 NA TRBV10-3 NA CAISALWGGSRNQPQHF TGTGCCATCAGTGCCTTGTGGGGGGGGTCGCGCAATCAGCCCCAGCATTTT
TRBJ1-1 TRBD1 TRBV5-4 NA CASSPSTGKAAEAFF TGTGCCAGCAGCCCGTCGACAGGGAAAGCCGCTGAAGCTTTCTTT
TRBJ1-2 NA TRBV10-2 many CASSPAGSYGYTF TGCGCCAGCAGCCCGGCAGGGAGCTATGGCTACACCTTC
TRBJ1-2 TRBD1 TRBV12-3/TRBV12-4 NA CASSFNQGDRDYGYTF TGTGCCAGCAGTTTCAATCAAGGGGACAGGGACTATGGCTACACCTTC
TRBJ1-1 NA TRBV20-1 many CSADLGLNTEAFF TGCAGTGCAGACCTCGGCTTGAACACTGAAGCTTTCTTT
TRBJ2-5 TRBD2 TRBV9 NA CASSVGALAVETQYF TGTGCCAGCAGCGTAGGTGCGCTAGCGGTTGAGACCCAGTACTTC
TRBJ2-1 TRBD2 TRBV7-2 NA CASSLLTSGRADNEQFF TGTGCCAGCAGCTTATTAACTAGCGGGAGGGCCGACAATGAGCAGTTCTTC
TRBJ2-1 NA TRBV7-6 few CASSSPILNEQFF TGTGCCAGCAGCTCCCCAATCCTTAATGAGCAGTTCTTC